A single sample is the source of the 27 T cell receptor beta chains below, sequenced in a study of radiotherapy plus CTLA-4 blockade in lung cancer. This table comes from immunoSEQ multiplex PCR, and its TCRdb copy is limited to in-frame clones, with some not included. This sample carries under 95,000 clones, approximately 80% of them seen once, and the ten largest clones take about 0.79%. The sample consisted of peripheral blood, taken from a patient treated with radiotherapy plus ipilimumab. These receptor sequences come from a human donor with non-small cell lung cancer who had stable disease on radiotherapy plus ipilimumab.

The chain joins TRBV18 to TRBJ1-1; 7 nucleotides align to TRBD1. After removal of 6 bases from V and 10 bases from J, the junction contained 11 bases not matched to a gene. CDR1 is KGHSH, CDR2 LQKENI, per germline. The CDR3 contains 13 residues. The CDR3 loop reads CASSYLTGNGAFF. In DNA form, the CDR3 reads TGTGCCAGCTCTTACTTGACAGGGAACGGAGCTTTCTTT. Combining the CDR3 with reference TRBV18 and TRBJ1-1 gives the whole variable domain NAGVMQNPRHLVRRRGQEARLRCSPMKGHSHVYWYRQLPEEGLKFMVYLQKENIIDESGMPKERFSAEFPKEGPSILRIQQVVRGDSAAYFCASSYLTGNGAFFGQGTRLTVV.

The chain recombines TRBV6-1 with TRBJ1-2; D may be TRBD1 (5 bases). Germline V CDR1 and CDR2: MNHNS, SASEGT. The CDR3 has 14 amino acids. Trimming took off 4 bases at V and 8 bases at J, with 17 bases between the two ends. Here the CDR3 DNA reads TGTGCCAGCAGTGCCCACCGGACACAGACGGGCTACACCTTC. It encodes CASSAHRTQTGYTF.

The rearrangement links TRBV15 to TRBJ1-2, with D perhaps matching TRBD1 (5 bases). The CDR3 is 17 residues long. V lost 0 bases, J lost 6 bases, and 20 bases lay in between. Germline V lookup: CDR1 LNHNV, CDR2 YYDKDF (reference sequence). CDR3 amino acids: CATSRDLLGTGDDGYTF. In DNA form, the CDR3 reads TGTGCCACCAGCAGAGATTTGCTGGGGACCGGAGACGATGGCTACACCTTC. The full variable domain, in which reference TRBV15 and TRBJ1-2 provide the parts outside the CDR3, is DAMVIQNPRYQVTQFGKPVTLSCSQTLNHNVMYWYQQKSSQAPKLLFHYYDKDFNNEADTPDNFQSRRPNTSFCFLDIRSPGLGDTAMYLCATSRDLLGTGDDGYTFGSGTRLTVV.

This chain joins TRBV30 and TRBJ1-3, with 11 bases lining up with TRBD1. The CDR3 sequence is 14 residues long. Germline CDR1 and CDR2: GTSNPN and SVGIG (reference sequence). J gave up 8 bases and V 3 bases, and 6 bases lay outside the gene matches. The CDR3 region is CAWRRGQGAYTIYF. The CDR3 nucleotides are TGTGCCTGGAGACGAGGACAGGGGGCCTACACCATATATTTT.

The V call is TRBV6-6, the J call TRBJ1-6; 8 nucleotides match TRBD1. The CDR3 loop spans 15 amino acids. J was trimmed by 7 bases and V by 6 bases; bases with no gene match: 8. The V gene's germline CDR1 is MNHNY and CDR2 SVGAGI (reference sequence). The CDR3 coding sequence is TGTGCCAGCAGCCCGCGACAGGGGATGAATTCACCCCTCCACTTT. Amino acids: CASSPRQGMNSPLHF.

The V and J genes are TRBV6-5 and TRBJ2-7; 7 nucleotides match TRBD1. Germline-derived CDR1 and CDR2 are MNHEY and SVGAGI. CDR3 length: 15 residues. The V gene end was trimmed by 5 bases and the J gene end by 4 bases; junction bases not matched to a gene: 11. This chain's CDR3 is CASSDYRGSDYEQYF. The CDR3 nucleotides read TGTGCCAGCAGTGACTACAGGGGAAGCGATTACGAGCAGTACTTC.

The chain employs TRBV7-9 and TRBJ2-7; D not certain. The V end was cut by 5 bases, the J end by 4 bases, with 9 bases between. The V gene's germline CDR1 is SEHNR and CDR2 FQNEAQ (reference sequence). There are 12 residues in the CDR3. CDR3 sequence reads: CASSLRPYEQYF. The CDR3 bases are TGTGCCAGCAGCCTCCGTCCTTACGAGCAGTACTTC.

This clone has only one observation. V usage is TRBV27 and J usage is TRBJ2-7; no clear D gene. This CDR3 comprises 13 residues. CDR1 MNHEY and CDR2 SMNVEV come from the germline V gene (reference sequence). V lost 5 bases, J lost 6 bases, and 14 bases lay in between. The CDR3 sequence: CASSPPILGEQYF. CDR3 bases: TGTGCCAGCAGTCCCCCCATTCTGGGCGAGCAGTACTTC.

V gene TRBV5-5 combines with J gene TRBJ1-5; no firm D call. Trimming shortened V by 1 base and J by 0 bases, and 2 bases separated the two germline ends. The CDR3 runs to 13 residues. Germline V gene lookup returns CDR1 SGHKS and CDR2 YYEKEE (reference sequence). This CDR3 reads CASSLSSNQPQHF. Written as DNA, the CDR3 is TGTGCCAGCAGCTTGAGTAGCAATCAGCCCCAGCATTTT. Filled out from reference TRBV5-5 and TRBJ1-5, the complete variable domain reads DAGVTQSPTHLIKTRGQQVTLRCSPISGHKSVSWYQQVLGQGPQFIFQYYEKEERGRGNFPDRFSARQFPNYSSELNVNALLLGDSALYLCASSLSSNQPQHFGDGTRLSIL.

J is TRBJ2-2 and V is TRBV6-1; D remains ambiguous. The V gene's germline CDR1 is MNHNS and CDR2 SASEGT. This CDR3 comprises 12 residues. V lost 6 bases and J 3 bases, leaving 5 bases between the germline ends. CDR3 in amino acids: CASRPYTGELFF. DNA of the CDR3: TGTGCCAGCAGACCTTACACCGGGGAGCTGTTTTTT.

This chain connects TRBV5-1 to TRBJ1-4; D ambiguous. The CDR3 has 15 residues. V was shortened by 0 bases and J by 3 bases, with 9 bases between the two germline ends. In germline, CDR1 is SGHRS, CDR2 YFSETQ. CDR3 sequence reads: CASSLGRPPNEKLFF. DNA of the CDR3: TGCGCCAGCAGCTTGGGCCGCCCGCCTAATGAAAAACTGTTTTTT.

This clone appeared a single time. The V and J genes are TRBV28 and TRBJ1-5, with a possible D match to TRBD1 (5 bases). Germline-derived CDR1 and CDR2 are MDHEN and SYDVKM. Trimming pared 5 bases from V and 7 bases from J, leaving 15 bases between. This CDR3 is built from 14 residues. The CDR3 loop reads CASSVTGVRQPQHF. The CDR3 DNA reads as TGTGCCAGCAGTGTAACAGGTGTAAGGCAGCCCCAGCATTTT.

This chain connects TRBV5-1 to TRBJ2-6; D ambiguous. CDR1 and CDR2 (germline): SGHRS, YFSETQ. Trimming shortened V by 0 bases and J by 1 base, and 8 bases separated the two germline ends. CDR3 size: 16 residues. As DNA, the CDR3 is TGCGCCAGCAGCTTGGGGGCCCAATCTGGGGCCAACGTCCTGACTTTC. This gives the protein CASSLGAQSGANVLTF. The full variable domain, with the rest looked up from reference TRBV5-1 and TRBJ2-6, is KAGVTQTPRYLIKTRGQQVTLSCSPISGHRSVSWYQQTPGQGLQFLFEYFSETQRNKGNFPGRFSGRQFSNSRSEMNVSTLELGDSALYLCASSLGAQSGANVLTFGAGSRLTVL.

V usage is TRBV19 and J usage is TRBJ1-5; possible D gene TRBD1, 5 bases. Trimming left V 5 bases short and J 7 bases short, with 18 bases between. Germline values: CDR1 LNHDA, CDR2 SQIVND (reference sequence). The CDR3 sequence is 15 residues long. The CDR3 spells CASSFLQGGRQPQHF. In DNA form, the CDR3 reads TGTGCCAGTAGTTTTCTTCAGGGAGGGCGCCAGCCCCAGCATTTT.

CDR3 DNA sequence: TGTGCCAGCAACCCGGGATCTGGGGCCAACGTCCTGACTTTC. Its protein is CASNPGSGANVLTF. The chain couples TRBV5-4 to TRBJ2-6; D possibly corresponds to TRBD2 (5 bases). V was shortened by 6 bases and J by 1 base, with 8 bases between the two germline ends. Germline V gene lookup returns CDR1 SGHNT and CDR2 YYREEE (reference sequence). This CDR3 contains 14 residues.

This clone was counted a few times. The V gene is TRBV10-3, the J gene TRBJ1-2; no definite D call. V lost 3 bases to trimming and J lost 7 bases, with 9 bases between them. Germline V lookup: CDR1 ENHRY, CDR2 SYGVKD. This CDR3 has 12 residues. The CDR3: CAISEGVGGYTF. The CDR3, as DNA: TGTGCCATCAGTGAAGGAGTTGGTGGCTACACCTTC.

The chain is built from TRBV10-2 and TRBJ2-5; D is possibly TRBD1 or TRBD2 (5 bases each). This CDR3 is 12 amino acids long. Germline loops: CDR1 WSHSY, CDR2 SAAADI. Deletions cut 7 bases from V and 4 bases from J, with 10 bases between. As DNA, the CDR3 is TGCGCCAGCAACGAGGGACGAGAGACCCAGTACTTC. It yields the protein CASNEGRETQYF.

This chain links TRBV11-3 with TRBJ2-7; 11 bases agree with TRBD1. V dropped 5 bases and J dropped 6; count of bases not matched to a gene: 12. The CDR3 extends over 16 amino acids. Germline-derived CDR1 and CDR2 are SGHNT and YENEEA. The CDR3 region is CASSPQGQGALSEQYF. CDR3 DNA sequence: TGTGCCAGCAGCCCCCAAGGACAGGGGGCGCTGAGCGAGCAGTACTTC.

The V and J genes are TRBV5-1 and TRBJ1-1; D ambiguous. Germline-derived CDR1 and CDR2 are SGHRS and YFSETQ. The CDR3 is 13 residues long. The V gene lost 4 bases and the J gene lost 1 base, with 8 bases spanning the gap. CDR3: CASSRAGNTEAFF. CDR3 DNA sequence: TGCGCCAGCAGCCGTGCGGGGAACACTGAAGCTTTCTTT.

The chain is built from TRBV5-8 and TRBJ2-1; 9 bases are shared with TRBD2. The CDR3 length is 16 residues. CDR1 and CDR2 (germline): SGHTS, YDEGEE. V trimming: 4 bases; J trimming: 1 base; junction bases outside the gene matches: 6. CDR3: CASSRRTSVSYNEQFF. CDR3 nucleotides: TGTGCCAGCAGCCGACGGACTAGCGTATCCTACAATGAGCAGTTCTTC.

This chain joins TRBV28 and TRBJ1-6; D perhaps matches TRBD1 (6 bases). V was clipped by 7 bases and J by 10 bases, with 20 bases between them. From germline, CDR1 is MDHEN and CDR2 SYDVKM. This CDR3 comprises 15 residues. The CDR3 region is CASKWAPGASSPLHF. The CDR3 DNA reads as TGTGCCAGCAAGTGGGCTCCGGGGGCGAGCTCACCCCTCCACTTT.

The CDR3 nucleotides read TGTGCCAGCAGTTTACCCTCGCCTTTGGGTACGCAGTATTTT. It is translated as CASSLPSPLGTQYF. The rearrangement links TRBV28 to TRBJ2-3; D ambiguous. The CDR3 runs to 14 residues. The V gene lost 2 bases and the J gene lost 8 bases, with 14 bases spanning the gap. Germline-derived CDR1 and CDR2 are MDHEN and SYDVKM.

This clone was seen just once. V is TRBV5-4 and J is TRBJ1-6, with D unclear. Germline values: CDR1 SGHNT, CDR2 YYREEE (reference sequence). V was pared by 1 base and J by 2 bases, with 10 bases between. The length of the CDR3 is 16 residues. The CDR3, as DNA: TGTGCCAGCAGCTTGTCGGGAGGGCCCTATAATTCACCCCTCCACTTT. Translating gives CASSLSGGPYNSPLHF.

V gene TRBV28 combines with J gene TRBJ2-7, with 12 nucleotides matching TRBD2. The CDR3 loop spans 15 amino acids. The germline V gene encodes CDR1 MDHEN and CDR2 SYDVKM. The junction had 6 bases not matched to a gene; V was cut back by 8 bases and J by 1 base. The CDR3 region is CASRITSGRSYEQYF. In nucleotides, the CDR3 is TGTGCCAGCCGCATTACTAGCGGGAGGTCCTACGAGCAGTACTTC.

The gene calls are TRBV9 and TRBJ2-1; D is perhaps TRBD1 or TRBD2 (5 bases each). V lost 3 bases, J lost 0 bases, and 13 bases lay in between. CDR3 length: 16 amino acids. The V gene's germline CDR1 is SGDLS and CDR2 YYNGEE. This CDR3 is CASSAGAASSYNEQFF. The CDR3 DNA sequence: TGTGCCAGCAGCGCCGGGGCTGCAAGCTCCTACAATGAGCAGTTCTTC.

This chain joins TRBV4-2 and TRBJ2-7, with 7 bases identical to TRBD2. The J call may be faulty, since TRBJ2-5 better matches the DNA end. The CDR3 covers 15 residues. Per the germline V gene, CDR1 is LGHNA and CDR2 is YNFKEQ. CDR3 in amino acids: CASSLRWGGQETQYF. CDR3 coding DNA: TGTGCCAGCAGCCTTCGCTGGGGGGGTCAAGAGACCCAGTACTTC.

The CDR3 loop reads CAWNRRVVGNTIYF. The CDR3 DNA reads TGTGCCTGGAACAGGCGGGTTGTAGGAAACACCATATATTTT. The rearrangement joins TRBV30 to TRBJ1-3; maybe TRBD1 (5 bases). CDR3 size: 14 residues. V was shortened by 4 bases and J by 4 bases, with 14 bases between the two germline ends. CDR1 and CDR2 (germline): GTSNPN, SVGIG (reference sequence).